The TCR beta chain described here comes from a study of T cell responses to AZD1222 COVID-19 vaccine. Generated by immunoSEQ multiplex PCR, the TCRdb table keeps only in-frame clones and is missing some. The table shows about 270,000 clones, with around 93% occurring only once. This clone was recorded only once. Sequenced here: peripheral blood, sampled 28 days after the second AZD1222 dose. The sequence derives from an adult who received the AZD1222 COVID-19 vaccine.

CDR3: CASSSLAASYNEQFF. The DNA for the CDR3 is TGTGCCAGCAGCTCACTAGCGGCCTCCTACAATGAGCAGTTCTTC. The rearrangement uses TRBV7-2 and TRBJ2-1; TRBD2 agrees at 8 bases. V lost 4 bases, J lost 0 bases, and 2 bases stayed unmatched. The CDR3 consists of 15 residues. The germline V gene has CDR1 SGHTA and CDR2 FQGNSA.